A single sample is the source of the 13 T cell receptor beta chains below, sequenced in a study of post-analysis software for immune sequencing data. General observations from the study: TRBV5-6, TRBV5-1 and TRBV20-1 belonged to a set of about five TRBV segments that were more frequent in patients than controls.

Prepared TCR beta cDNA libraries contained unique molecular identifiers. TCRdb fed the PCR reads into MiXCR, producing one record per CDR3 protein. Of more than 450,000 distinct CDR3 sequences in the sample, 44% were seen once. The antigens of these receptors remain unknown. The specimen was blood. These receptors were collected from a girl aged 10-17 years with multiple sclerosis.

CDR3 protein: CASSQEGKGMVAKNIQYF. The CDR3 nucleotides are TGTGCCAGCAGTCAAGAAGGAAAGGGTATGGTAGCCAAAAACATTCAGTACTTC. The chain has TRBV12-3 or TRBV12-4 and TRBJ2-4, with no clear D. Trimming removed 5 bases from V and 0 bases from J, with 20 bases in between. This CDR3 is 18 amino acids long.

This clonotype was counted ten times or more. A much larger clone lies one base from this, so it may be a read error. V gene TRBV6-4 combines with J gene TRBJ2-6; D is perhaps TRBD1 (5 bases). The CDR3 runs to 14 residues. Germline values: CDR1 MRHNA, CDR2 SNTAGT. The CDR3 loop reads CASSDSSGANVRTF. The CDR3 DNA reads TGTGCCAGCAGTGACAGCTCTGGGGCCAACGTCCGGACTTTC.

CDR3 sequence reads: CASRGDREGTYNSPLHF. The CDR3 bases are TGTGCCAGCAGGGGAGATCGTGAGGGGACCTATAATTCACCCCTCCACTTT. This chain connects TRBV12-3 or TRBV12-4 to TRBJ1-6; D possibly corresponds to TRBD1 (5 bases). The CDR3 length is 17 residues. The V end lost 6 bases, the J end lost 2 bases, and 17 bases lay between the germline ends.

The genes are TRBV24-1 and TRBJ2-1; no firm D call. Trimming cost V 3 bases and J 2 bases, with 10 bases left between them. The CDR3 consists of 15 residues. Germline V gene sequence: CDR1 KGHDR, CDR2 SFDVKD. CDR3 loop: CATSDGGLTYNEQFF. The CDR3 DNA follows: TGTGCCACCAGTGATGGCGGCCTTACCTACAATGAGCAGTTCTTC.

The chain recombines TRBV5-1 with TRBJ2-1, with 9 bases identical to TRBD1. Germline assignment: CDR1 SGHRS and CDR2 YFSETQ. There are 14 residues in the CDR3. V shed 2 bases, J shed 7 bases, and the junction held 4 bases outside the gene matches. The CDR3 region is CASSFDRGRNEQFF. The CDR3 DNA reads TGCGCCAGCAGCTTCGACAGGGGGAGGAATGAGCAGTTCTTC.

This clonotype appeared a few times. This chain uses TRBV7-9 with TRBJ2-5; D gene unclear. Germline CDR1 SEHNR, CDR2 FQNEAQ (reference sequence). Trimming stripped 3 bases from V and 5 bases from J, with 10 bases between. The CDR3 contains 13 residues. The CDR3 spells CASSFFRRETQYF. The DNA of the CDR3 is TGTGCCAGCAGCTTTTTCCGGCGCGAGACCCAGTACTTC. The whole variable domain, filled in from reference TRBV7-9 and TRBJ2-5, reads DTGVSQNPRHKITKRGQNVTFRCDPISEHNRLYWYRQTLGQGPEFLTYFQNEAQLEKSRLLSDRFSAERPKGSFSTLEIQRTEQGDSAMYLCASSFFRRETQYFGPGTRLLVL.

The J gene is TRBJ1-1, the V gene TRBV24-1; D remains unclear. The CDR3 has 12 amino acids. CDR1 is KGHDR and CDR2 is SFDVKD in the germline V gene. Trimming cost V 0 bases and J 2 bases, with 0 bases left between them. The CDR3 bases are TGTGCCACCAGTGATTTGAACACTGAAGCTTTCTTT. This translates into CATSDLNTEAFF.

The chain combines TRBV6-1 with TRBJ2-6; no firm D call. V was trimmed by 2 bases and J by 0 bases, leaving 5 bases between them. The CDR3 runs 15 residues. Germline V CDR1 and CDR2: MNHNS, SASEGT. DNA for the CDR3: TGTGCCAGCAGTGAAATAAGCTCTGGGGCCAACGTCCTGACTTTC. Translation gives CASSEISSGANVLTF.

This clonotype has more than one count but fewer than ten. The chain uses TRBV5-1 and TRBJ1-1; 8 bases line up with TRBD1. The CDR3 covers 15 residues. Germline trimming cut 0 bases from V and 5 bases from J; bases unmatched to any gene: 6. The germline CDR1 and CDR2 sequences are SGHRS and YFSETQ. The CDR3 region has the DNA TGCGCCAGCAGCTTGGGGGGACAGGCGGGGACTGAAGCTTTCTTT. This translates into CASSLGGQAGTEAFF.

This clonotype was picked up a small number of times. The chain links TRBV7-3 to TRBJ1-2; D remains ambiguous. The CDR3 loop spans 18 amino acids. The V gene lost 4 bases and the J gene lost 1 base, with 22 bases spanning the gap. Germline V gene data show CDR1 as SGHTA and CDR2 as FQGTGA. The CDR3 DNA follows: TGTGCCAGCAGCTCCGGCCAGCGAAATATACAGATTAACTATGGCTACACCTTC. It encodes CASSSGQRNIQINYGYTF.

This clonotype was seen only a few times. The J gene is TRBJ1-6, the V gene TRBV5-5, with D possibly matching TRBD1 (5 bases). V gave up 3 bases and J gave up 2 bases, with 9 bases separating them. The CDR3 contains 15 residues. In germline, CDR1 is SGHKS, CDR2 YYEKEE (reference sequence). In DNA form, the CDR3 reads TGTGCCAGCAGCTGGGGGGAGACCTATAATTCACCCCTCCACTTT. This translates into CASSWGETYNSPLHF.

In this sample, this clonotype turned up a few times. This chain connects TRBV6-1 to TRBJ2-6; tentatively, D is TRBD2 (5 bases). The CDR3 consists of 16 residues. V dropped 2 bases and J dropped 0 bases, with 8 bases sitting between them. CDR1 and CDR2 from the germline V gene are MNHNS and SASEGT. In DNA form, the CDR3 reads TGTGCCAGCAGTGAAAACGGGATCTCTGGGGCCAACGTCCTGACTTTC. Protein: CASSENGISGANVLTF.

The chain links TRBV20-1 to TRBJ2-5; the match to TRBD2 covers 10 bases. The CDR3 totals 14 residues. Germline trimming cut 3 bases from V and 7 bases from J; bases unmatched to any gene: 8. The germline CDR1 and CDR2 sequences are DFQATT and SNEGSKA (reference sequence). The CDR3 DNA sequence: TGCAGTGCTAGGTCTAGCGGGAGCGTCGGGACCCAGTACTTC. Encoded protein: CSARSSGSVGTQYF.